This is a list of T cell receptor beta chains from one sample in a study of shared T cell receptors in the human thymus. The method was immunoSEQ multiplex PCR; TCRdb's version includes in-frame clones alone and lacks a portion of them. The table shows tens of thousands of clones, with more than 90% occurring only once. The specimen was thymocytes. These receptors were obtained from a human donor. Each CDR3 is given with its conserved first and last residue. The D gene is left open where the match is weak. A clone size is listed for some rows: how often the clone was seen (once, few, many), or a class if it is expanded.

TRBV6-1	-	TRBJ1-4	-	CASSPCVGLSEELFF	TGTGCCAGCAGCCCATGTGTGGGGCTAAGTGAAGAACTGTTTTTT
TRBV4-2	-	TRBJ2-5	-	CASSQDSLSGGGETQYF	TGTGCCAGCAGCCAAGATTCCCTTAGCGGAGGCGGGGAGACCCAGTACTTC
TRBV19	TRBD2	TRBJ2-1	-	CASRLAGYNEQFF	TGTGCCAGTAGACTAGCGGGGTACAATGAGCAGTTCTTC
TRBV5-1	-	TRBJ1-1	-	CASSLEGTTEAFF	TGCGCCAGCAGCTTGGAGGGCACCACTGAAGCTTTCTTT
TRBV28	-	TRBJ2-3	-	CASSWEQGGNTQYF	TGTGCCAGCAGTTGGGAACAGGGCGGCAATACGCAGTATTTT
TRBV10-2	TRBD2	TRBJ2-2	-	CASSSGTSGSGELFF	TGCGCCAGCAGTTCCGGGACTAGTGGGTCCGGGGAGCTGTTTTTT
TRBV19	TRBD1	TRBJ1-5	-	CASSSQGPYQPQHF	TGTGCCAGTAGTTCACAGGGGCCTTATCAGCCCCAGCATTTT
TRBV25-1	TRBD2	TRBJ2-2	-	CASREGWSGGADTGELFF	TGTGCCAGCAGGGAAGGCTGGAGCGGGGGGGCGGACACCGGGGAGCTGTTTTTT
TRBV21-1	-	TRBJ1-1	-	CASSGQDRKNTEAFF	TGTGCCAGCAGCGGACAGGACAGAAAGAACACTGAAGCTTTCTTT
TRBV4-2	-	TRBJ2-7	-	CASSQKNPHEQYF	TGTGCCAGCAGCCAAAAGAACCCCCACGAGCAGTACTTC
TRBV2	-	TRBJ1-6	-	CASTKNLGGRANNSPLHF	TGTGCCAGCACCAAAAATCTAGGAGGCAGGGCCAATAATTCACCCCTCCACTTT
TRBV4-3	TRBD2	TRBJ2-7	-	CASSQDRGTSGIYEQYF	TGCGCCAGCAGCCAAGACCGGGGGACTAGCGGGATCTACGAGCAGTACTTC
TRBV7-8	-	TRBJ2-2	-	CASRNPNTGELFF	TGTGCCAGCAGAAACCCTAACACCGGGGAGCTGTTTTTT
TRBV27	TRBD1	TRBJ1-5	once	CASSPGQVSQPQHF	TGTGCCAGCAGTCCCGGACAGGTTAGTCAGCCCCAGCATTTT
TRBV2	-	TRBJ2-2	-	CASSEMTDNTGELFF	TGTGCCAGCAGTGAAATGACAGACAACACCGGGGAGCTGTTTTTT
TRBV4-1	TRBD2	TRBJ2-3	once	CASSQEGSGGRNTQYF	TGCGCCAGCAGCCAAGAGGGTAGCGGGGGGAGGAATACGCAGTATTTT
TRBV25-1	-	TRBJ1-2	-	CASSDLTGSPYGYTF	TGTGCCAGCAGTGACCTAACAGGGTCCCCCTATGGCTACACCTTC
TRBV7-9	-	TRBJ2-7	-	CASSLYGGLSYEQYF	TGTGCCAGCAGCCTATACGGGGGGCTCTCCTACGAGCAGTACTTC
TRBV5-1	TRBD1	TRBJ2-7	-	CASSLTRTGPYEQYF	TGCGCCAGCAGCCTGACCCGGACAGGGCCCTACGAGCAGTACTTC
TRBV27	-	TRBJ1-1	-	CASSLSTQGITEAFF	TGTGCCAGCAGTTTATCGACTCAGGGTATAACTGAAGCTTTCTTT
TRBV7-9	-	TRBJ1-4	-	CASSFRSRVYEKLFF	TGTGCCAGCAGCTTTCGGAGCAGGGTGTATGAAAAACTGTTTTTT
TRBV5-6	-	TRBJ2-5	-	CASSPPGGGTQETQYF	TGTGCCAGCAGCCCCCCAGGGGGGGGGACCCAAGAGACCCAGTACTTC
TRBV2	-	TRBJ2-1	-	CASTLGYEQFF	TGTGCCAGCACCTTAGGTTATGAGCAGTTCTTC
TRBV5-5	-	TRBJ2-5	-	CASSLLSQETQYF	TGTGCCAGCAGCTTGTTATCCCAAGAGACCCAGTACTTC
TRBV6-5	-	TRBJ1-2	once	CASSYSQGGYGYTF	TGTGCCAGCAGTTATTCCCAGGGAGGCTATGGCTACACCTTC
TRBV2	TRBD2	TRBJ2-5	-	CASSDPYRLAGGQQETQYF	TGTGCCAGCAGTGACCCCTACCGACTAGCGGGGGGACAACAAGAGACCCAGTACTTC